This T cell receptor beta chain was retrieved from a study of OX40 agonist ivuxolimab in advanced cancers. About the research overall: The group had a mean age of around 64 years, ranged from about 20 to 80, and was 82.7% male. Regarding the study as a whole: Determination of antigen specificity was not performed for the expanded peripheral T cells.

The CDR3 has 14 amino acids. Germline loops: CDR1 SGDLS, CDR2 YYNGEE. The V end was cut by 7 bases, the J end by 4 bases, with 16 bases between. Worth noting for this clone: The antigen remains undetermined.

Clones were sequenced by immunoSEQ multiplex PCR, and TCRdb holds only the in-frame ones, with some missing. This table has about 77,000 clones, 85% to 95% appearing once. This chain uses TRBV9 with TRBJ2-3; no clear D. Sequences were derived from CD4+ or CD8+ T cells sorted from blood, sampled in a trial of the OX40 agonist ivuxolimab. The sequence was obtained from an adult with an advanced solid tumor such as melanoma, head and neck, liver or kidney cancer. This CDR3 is CASGSLGHADTQYF. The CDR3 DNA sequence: TGTGCCAGCGGTAGTCTTGGTCACGCAGATACGCAGTATTTT.